This T cell receptor beta chain came from a study of long-term antiretroviral therapy in people with HIV. The immunoSEQ assay was v3.0, run at survey level. Profiling relied on immunoSEQ multiplex PCR, and the TCRdb table lists in-frame clones only, not all of them. The repertoire holds 24,000 or so clones, just over 90% seen once, with approximately 8.5% in the top ten. Trimming took off 4 bases at V and 7 bases at J, with 13 bases between the two ends. Germline-derived CDR1 and CDR2 are SNHLY and FYNNEI. This CDR3 is built from 13 residues. Points from the study as a whole: HIV repertoire CDR3 lengths ranged less widely than those of controls.

Notes on this clone: What it recognizes is unknown.

Each donor provided at least one pre-ART PBMC sample and at least two post-ART PBMC samples. Without exception, participants with HIV were treated in the United States. The source was unsorted PBMCs, collected 7.6 years after starting antiretroviral therapy. The chain is built from TRBV2 and TRBJ1-2; D may be TRBD1 (6 bases). This receptor was taken from a woman in her thirties or forties with HIV. The CDR3 loop is CASSGGGIGGYTF. Written as DNA, the CDR3 is TGTGCCAGCAGTGGAGGGGGGATTGGTGGCTACACCTTC.